In this sample, the clone carrying this TCR beta chain turned up many times. Antigen specificity is unknown. A second PCR, run for about 7 to 11 cycles, used a sample-barcoded 5' primer plus a J-beta primer mix. TCRdb re-analysed the 5' RACE reads in MiXCR, keeping a single row per CDR3 protein. The table records hundreds of thousands of distinct CDR3 sequences, less than 60% of them present only once. The CDR3 consists of 17 residues. Trimming left V 7 bases short and J 5 bases short, with 27 bases between. CDR1 is MNHNY, CDR2 SVGAGI, per germline (reference sequence). The data are from a study of blood T cells in healthy people across ages. Study outcomes and limitations: There was no known CMV status for donors, so expanded clonotype changes were possibly confounded. Calculation of diversity from one million T cells yielded estimates considered to be underestimates.

Caucasian individuals from Russia who were healthy and aged roughly 6 to 95 acted as donors. No fewer than 5.5 micrograms of total RNA were isolated from every sample. The specimen was blood. J is TRBJ2-7 and V is TRBV6-6; weak D call: TRBD2 (6 bases). This receptor was obtained from a man of 80 years or more in good health. CDR3 residues: CASTKYRMLPSGDEQYF. CDR3 in DNA: TGTGCCAGCACAAAATACCGGATGCTTCCATCGGGGGACGAGCAGTACTTC.